The sequence of this TCR beta chain was determined in a study of blood T cell repertoires in COVID-19 (dated by TCRdb to about 2020). Regarding the research as a whole: The collaborator samples originated in the United States, Italy and Spain and spanned the acute and convalescent phases of COVID-19. The material from the prospective study consisted of cDNA or gDNA derived from T cells, B-cell-depleted T cells, or PBMCs. Where HLA class I and class II types were available, the types were taken from metadata supplied by the sample provider, not from assay-based typing. A freely available public database, intended as a resource for researchers studying the immune response to SARS-CoV-2, is where the repertoires were released. Samples were obtained from the ongoing ImmuneRACE study (first 160 participants) and from some 1,200 subjects provided by 6 global collaborators. Subjects who had been exposed to COVID-19, were actively infected with it, or had recovered from it provided the deeply sampled blood TCRbeta repertoires that made up the dataset. A de-identified subject ID, COVID-19 status, age in years and sex were almost always included in the sample metadata. Paper-wide results and their limitations: The amount of clinical and demographic metadata varied by source and participant and was provided uncurated.

Details on this clone: Its antigen is currently not known. The record has no base qualities; no much larger clone is one base away.

The collaborating institutions used their own protocols to collect whole blood in K2EDTA tubes. For TCRbeta analysis, collaborator samples were shipped as frozen whole blood, as isolated PBMCs, or as DNA extracted from either sample type. A distance of 14 bases separates the germline ends of V and J, which lose 6 bases and 2 bases respectively. The CDR3 has 14 amino acids, counting the end cysteine and phenylalanine. Only the CDR3 DNA is retained, 42 bases long and in frame from the first base. The germline V gene specifies SGHRS as CDR1 and YFSETQ as CDR2. TCRbeta CDR3 regions were amplified from genomic DNA by means of the immunoSEQ Assay, a bias-controlled multiplex PCR. Per the original workflow: Within the assay, amplification of reference gene primers was used to estimate how many nucleated cells each sample contained. To quantify the absolute abundance of each unique TCRbeta CDR3 rearrangement, sequence reads were collapsed and filtered. For each sample, productive Simpson clonality was calculated as the square root of Simpson's diversity index over productive rearrangements. Here the immuneACCESS table is served through TCRdb, limited to in-frame sequences with V and J called. Missing clones are a known gap in these copies; in checked studies unresolved V genes cover under half, and the rest lacks a known reason. Clone size and the V and J calls come from that table; the DNA yielded D and trimming. For this sample the table gives some 200,000 clones, of which around 86% were detected only once. The biggest ten clones account for approximately 3.5% of the sample.

The TCR originated in a man between 65 and 79 years old with acute or convalescent COVID-19. Sample: peripheral blood. The chain links TRBV5-1 with TRBJ1-1; possibly the D gene is TRBD1, per 6 matching bases. The CDR3 protein sequence reads: CASKSTGTNTEAFF. The DNA sequence reads TGCGCCAGCAAATCGACAGGCACCAACACTGAAGCTTTCTTT.